Listed below are T cell receptor beta chains from one sample, sequenced in a study of blood T cell repertoires in COVID-19. Assay used: immunoSEQ multiplex PCR; TCRdb lists only in-frame clones, some missing. This sample has some 250,000 clones, with around 79% found just once. Input material: peripheral blood. Source of these receptors: a woman older than 75 with acute or convalescent COVID-19. Both conserved end residues are part of each CDR3. Each record gives: clone size, D gene, V gene, J gene, CDR3 DNA, CDR3 protein. A D gene is named only where the DNA matches it firmly. Not every row has a clone size; where given, it reads once, few, many or a size class.

clone_size: -; d_call: TRBD1; v_call: TRBV4-1; j_call: TRBJ2-6; cdr3_nt: TGCGCCAGCAGCCAGGGGAGACAGGGCTCCCTGGCCAACGTCCTGACTTTC; cdr3_aa: CASSQGRQGSLANVLTF
clone_size: few; d_call: -; v_call: TRBV18; j_call: TRBJ1-3; cdr3_nt: TGTGCCAGCTCACCCCAGGATCTCTCTGGAAACACCATATATTTT; cdr3_aa: CASSPQDLSGNTIYF
clone_size: -; d_call: -; v_call: TRBV4-3; j_call: TRBJ1-5; cdr3_nt: TGCGCCAGCAGCCAAGGTCCCGATCAGCCCCAGCATTTT; cdr3_aa: CASSQGPDQPQHF
clone_size: -; d_call: TRBD2; v_call: TRBV4-2; j_call: TRBJ2-3; cdr3_nt: TGTGCCAGCACCAGGACTAGCGGGGACACAGATACGCAGTATTTT; cdr3_aa: CASTRTSGDTDTQYF
clone_size: -; d_call: TRBD1; v_call: TRBV6-5; j_call: TRBJ2-2; cdr3_nt: TGTGCCAGCAGTTTAAGAGGGGGACAGGGGGCCGGGGAGCTGTTTTTT; cdr3_aa: CASSLRGGQGAGELFF
clone_size: -; d_call: -; v_call: TRBV18; j_call: TRBJ2-1; cdr3_nt: TGTGCCAGCTCGCCTTACGTTACCGGAGACTACAATGAGCAGTTCTTC; cdr3_aa: CASSPYVTGDYNEQFF
clone_size: -; d_call: TRBD2; v_call: TRBV3-1/TRBV3-2; j_call: TRBJ2-5; cdr3_nt: TGTGCCAGCAGCCAGGGCGGGACTAGCGGAACTTACCAAGAGACCCAGTACTTC; cdr3_aa: CASSQGGTSGTYQETQYF
clone_size: -; d_call: -; v_call: TRBV19; j_call: TRBJ2-2; cdr3_nt: TGTGCCAGTAGTTCCGATCACAGGGTGTTTTTT; cdr3_aa: CASSSDHRVFF
clone_size: -; d_call: TRBD1; v_call: TRBV5-1; j_call: TRBJ2-7; cdr3_nt: TGCGCCAGCTCCCAGACAGGGGGGTCCTACGAGCAGTACTTC; cdr3_aa: CASSQTGGSYEQYF
clone_size: -; d_call: -; v_call: TRBV7-2; j_call: TRBJ2-7; cdr3_nt: TGTGCCAGCAGCTTAGGCGGTCAGGGGAAGCAGTACTTC; cdr3_aa: CASSLGGQGKQYF
clone_size: -; d_call: -; v_call: TRBV5-1; j_call: TRBJ2-2; cdr3_nt: TGCGCCAGCAGCTTGGGAGACCGGCGGGGCACCGGGGAGCTGTTTTTT; cdr3_aa: CASSLGDRRGTGELFF
clone_size: many; d_call: -; v_call: TRBV15; j_call: TRBJ1-2; cdr3_nt: TGTGCCACCAGCAGGGATTTTACAGCAGAAGCTAACTATGGCTACACCTTC; cdr3_aa: CATSRDFTAEANYGYTF
clone_size: -; d_call: -; v_call: TRBV19; j_call: TRBJ2-1; cdr3_nt: TGTGCCAGTAGTATAGGAAACCTAGGCTCCTACAATGAGCAGTTCTTC; cdr3_aa: CASSIGNLGSYNEQFF
clone_size: once; d_call: TRBD1; v_call: TRBV7-8; j_call: TRBJ1-6; cdr3_nt: TGTGCCAGCAGCTTGATTGCAAGGGACAGGGGGATTACGAATAATTCACCCCTCCACTTT; cdr3_aa: CASSLIARDRGITNNSPLHF
clone_size: -; d_call: -; v_call: TRBV6-2/TRBV6-3; j_call: TRBJ2-1; cdr3_nt: TGTGCCAGCAGTTACTCTGGACCGGGAGTCTACAATGAGCAGTTCTTC; cdr3_aa: CASSYSGPGVYNEQFF
clone_size: -; d_call: -; v_call: TRBV6-4; j_call: TRBJ1-2; cdr3_nt: TGTGCCAGCAGCGGAGGGGGGGACTATGGCTACACCTTC; cdr3_aa: CASSGGGDYGYTF
clone_size: -; d_call: -; v_call: TRBV2; j_call: TRBJ1-2; cdr3_nt: TGTGCCAGCAGTGAGACAGCAACTAACTATGGCTACACCTTC; cdr3_aa: CASSETATNYGYTF
clone_size: -; d_call: TRBD1; v_call: TRBV3-1/TRBV3-2; j_call: TRBJ2-2; cdr3_nt: TGTGCCAGCAGCCGAGAGGGACAGGTGAACACCGGGGAGCTGTTTTTT; cdr3_aa: CASSREGQVNTGELFF
clone_size: -; d_call: -; v_call: TRBV18; j_call: TRBJ1-2; cdr3_nt: TGTGCCAGCTCACCCGTTGTGAGGGATGGCTACACCTTC; cdr3_aa: CASSPVVRDGYTF
clone_size: -; d_call: -; v_call: TRBV6-5; j_call: TRBJ1-1; cdr3_nt: TGTGCCAGCTCATATAAAGCCCTCACTGAAGCTTTCTTT; cdr3_aa: CASSYKALTEAFF
clone_size: -; d_call: -; v_call: TRBV5-1; j_call: TRBJ1-1; cdr3_nt: TGCGCCAGCAGCTTACGCCGCGAGGGAACGAACACTGAAGCTTTCTTT; cdr3_aa: CASSLRREGTNTEAFF
clone_size: -; d_call: -; v_call: TRBV7-9; j_call: TRBJ1-2; cdr3_nt: TGTGCCAGCAGCTTAGGAGCCGGGAACTATGGCTACACCTTC; cdr3_aa: CASSLGAGNYGYTF
clone_size: few; d_call: TRBD2; v_call: TRBV7-2; j_call: TRBJ2-1; cdr3_nt: TGTGCCAGCAGCTTAGTCGGGACTAGGGACAATGAGCAGTTCTTC; cdr3_aa: CASSLVGTRDNEQFF
clone_size: -; d_call: -; v_call: TRBV7-2; j_call: TRBJ1-3; cdr3_nt: TGTGCCAGCAGCTTACTATACTCTGGAAACACCATATATTTT; cdr3_aa: CASSLLYSGNTIYF
clone_size: -; d_call: TRBD2; v_call: TRBV6-5; j_call: TRBJ2-2; cdr3_nt: TGTGCCAGCCAGCGGGAGGGGAACACCGGGGAGCTGTTTTTT; cdr3_aa: CASQREGNTGELFF
clone_size: -; d_call: TRBD1; v_call: TRBV6-5; j_call: TRBJ1-5; cdr3_nt: TGTGCCAGCAGCGAGGGGGCTGGCAATCAGCCCCAGCATTTT; cdr3_aa: CASSEGAGNQPQHF
clone_size: -; d_call: TRBD1; v_call: TRBV3-1/TRBV3-2; j_call: TRBJ1-2; cdr3_nt: TGTGCCAGCAGCCAATGGGGACAGGGTGGCTACACCTTC; cdr3_aa: CASSQWGQGGYTF
clone_size: -; d_call: TRBD1; v_call: TRBV6-6; j_call: TRBJ1-5; cdr3_nt: TGTGCCAGCAGTCCAGGGACAGGGGAAGGCAATCAGCCCCAGCATTTT; cdr3_aa: CASSPGTGEGNQPQHF
clone_size: -; d_call: TRBD2; v_call: TRBV6-5; j_call: TRBJ2-7; cdr3_nt: TGTGCCAGCAGTTACGGGGGGGAGCCCTCCTACGAGCAGTACTTC; cdr3_aa: CASSYGGEPSYEQYF
clone_size: -; d_call: TRBD2; v_call: TRBV4-2; j_call: TRBJ2-3; cdr3_nt: TGTGCCAGCAGCCCTGCGGGGGGCGGGACAGATACGCAGTATTTT; cdr3_aa: CASSPAGGGTDTQYF
clone_size: once; d_call: -; v_call: TRBV18; j_call: TRBJ2-1; cdr3_nt: TGTGCCAGCTCACGCGACAGAAACAATGAGCAGTTCTTC; cdr3_aa: CASSRDRNNEQFF
clone_size: -; d_call: -; v_call: TRBV9; j_call: TRBJ1-5; cdr3_nt: TGTGCCAGCAGCGTAGACCCAGACAGCCGCAATCAGCCCCAGCATTTT; cdr3_aa: CASSVDPDSRNQPQHF
clone_size: -; d_call: -; v_call: TRBV28; j_call: TRBJ1-2; cdr3_nt: TGTGCCAGCAGCCCAATCCCCGGACAAGAAACTTCCGTCTTC; cdr3_aa: CASSPIPGQETSVF
clone_size: -; d_call: TRBD1; v_call: TRBV5-1; j_call: TRBJ1-1; cdr3_nt: TGCGCCAGCAGCCTCCAAACCGGGACAGGGAGTGAAGCTTTCTTT; cdr3_aa: CASSLQTGTGSEAFF
clone_size: -; d_call: TRBD1; v_call: TRBV5-1; j_call: TRBJ2-5; cdr3_nt: TGCGCCAGCAGCTTGGAGGGACAGGGGGCGTCGGAGACCCAGTACTTC; cdr3_aa: CASSLEGQGASETQYF
clone_size: -; d_call: -; v_call: TRBV7-6; j_call: TRBJ2-3; cdr3_nt: TGTGCCAGCAGCCCCACAGCCCCTAGCACAGATACGCAGTATTTT; cdr3_aa: CASSPTAPSTDTQYF
clone_size: -; d_call: -; v_call: TRBV6-6; j_call: TRBJ1-1; cdr3_nt: TGTGCCAGCCGGGGACGGGGCAGGGGTGGGGAGACTGAAGCTTTCTTT; cdr3_aa: CASRGRGRGGETEAFF
clone_size: -; d_call: TRBD1; v_call: TRBV2; j_call: TRBJ2-2; cdr3_nt: TGTGCCAGCAAGGGAGGACAGGGGGCAACCGGGGAGCTGTTTTTT; cdr3_aa: CASKGGQGATGELFF
clone_size: -; d_call: TRBD2; v_call: TRBV5-1; j_call: TRBJ2-1; cdr3_nt: TGCGCCAGCAGCTTGGCCGCTAGCGGGAGATATGATGAGCAGTTCTTC; cdr3_aa: CASSLAASGRYDEQFF
clone_size: few; d_call: TRBD2; v_call: TRBV5-1; j_call: TRBJ2-5; cdr3_nt: TGCGCCAGCAGCTTGGGTAGCGGGAGGGCCGCGGGGGAGACCCAGTACTTC; cdr3_aa: CASSLGSGRAAGETQYF
clone_size: few; d_call: -; v_call: TRBV12-3/TRBV12-4; j_call: TRBJ1-1; cdr3_nt: TGTGCCAGCAGTTTAAGTGGGGGGGCTTTCTTT; cdr3_aa: CASSLSGGAFF
clone_size: -; d_call: -; v_call: TRBV21-1; j_call: TRBJ1-2; cdr3_nt: TGTGCCAGCAGCAAAGACTACTATGGCTACACCTTC; cdr3_aa: CASSKDYYGYTF
clone_size: few; d_call: TRBD2; v_call: TRBV6-2/TRBV6-3; j_call: TRBJ2-7; cdr3_nt: TGTGCCAGCAACCCTAGCGGGGGAACTACCTACGAGCAGTACTTC; cdr3_aa: CASNPSGGTTYEQYF
clone_size: few; d_call: TRBD1; v_call: TRBV2; j_call: TRBJ1-5; cdr3_nt: TGTGCCAGCAGTGCAGCCGGACAGGGGGCATCGCCCCAGCATTTT; cdr3_aa: CASSAAGQGASPQHF
clone_size: few; d_call: TRBD2; v_call: TRBV9; j_call: TRBJ2-1; cdr3_nt: TGTGCCAGCAGCGTAGGGGGGACTAGTCGGCAGAATGAGCAGTTCTTC; cdr3_aa: CASSVGGTSRQNEQFF
clone_size: -; d_call: -; v_call: TRBV30; j_call: TRBJ1-1; cdr3_nt: TGTGCCTGGAGTGTCCTGTGGCCCCAAGCTTTCTTT; cdr3_aa: CAWSVLWPQAFF
clone_size: -; d_call: TRBD1; v_call: TRBV5-5; j_call: TRBJ2-1; cdr3_nt: TGTGCCAGCAGCATGGGACAGGGCTACAATGAGCAGTTCTTC; cdr3_aa: CASSMGQGYNEQFF
clone_size: -; d_call: TRBD1; v_call: TRBV7-2; j_call: TRBJ1-6; cdr3_nt: TGTGCCAGCACAACACAGGGGGCTGATTCACCCCTCCACTTT; cdr3_aa: CASTTQGADSPLHF
clone_size: once; d_call: -; v_call: TRBV5-1; j_call: TRBJ2-1; cdr3_nt: TGCGCCAGCAGCTCAGGACAAGGGCAGAACAATGAGCAGTTCTTC; cdr3_aa: CASSSGQGQNNEQFF
clone_size: -; d_call: -; v_call: TRBV6-5; j_call: TRBJ1-3; cdr3_nt: TGTGCCAGCAGCATCGGGACTCCCGGAAACACCATATATTTT; cdr3_aa: CASSIGTPGNTIYF
clone_size: -; d_call: -; v_call: TRBV19; j_call: TRBJ1-2; cdr3_nt: TGTGCCAGTAGGCGAGGCGGCCAGGGCTATGGCTACACCTTC; cdr3_aa: CASRRGGQGYGYTF
clone_size: -; d_call: TRBD2; v_call: TRBV3-1/TRBV3-2; j_call: TRBJ2-2; cdr3_nt: TGTGCCAGCAGCTCCCGGACTAGCGGGAAAGGGGAGCTGTTTTTT; cdr3_aa: CASSSRTSGKGELFF
clone_size: -; d_call: -; v_call: TRBV6-5; j_call: TRBJ1-1; cdr3_nt: TGTGCCAGCAGTTACGCAGCGAGCACTGAAGCTTTCTTT; cdr3_aa: CASSYAASTEAFF
clone_size: -; d_call: -; v_call: TRBV20-1; j_call: TRBJ2-7; cdr3_nt: TGCAGTGCTAAGCAGGGCAACGAGCAGTACTTC; cdr3_aa: CSAKQGNEQYF
clone_size: -; d_call: -; v_call: TRBV19; j_call: TRBJ1-5; cdr3_nt: TGTGCCAGTAGTACAGGCGGAGGGAGCAATCAGCCCCAGCATTTT; cdr3_aa: CASSTGGGSNQPQHF
clone_size: once; d_call: TRBD1; v_call: TRBV7-8; j_call: TRBJ2-3; cdr3_nt: TGTGCCAGCAGCTACGGCCACACAGGGGTGGATACGCAGTATTTT; cdr3_aa: CASSYGHTGVDTQYF
clone_size: once; d_call: -; v_call: TRBV29-1; j_call: TRBJ2-1; cdr3_nt: TGCAGCGTTGTCCCGACAAGCGGGTTCATTGACCAGTTCTTC; cdr3_aa: CSVVPTSGFIDQFF